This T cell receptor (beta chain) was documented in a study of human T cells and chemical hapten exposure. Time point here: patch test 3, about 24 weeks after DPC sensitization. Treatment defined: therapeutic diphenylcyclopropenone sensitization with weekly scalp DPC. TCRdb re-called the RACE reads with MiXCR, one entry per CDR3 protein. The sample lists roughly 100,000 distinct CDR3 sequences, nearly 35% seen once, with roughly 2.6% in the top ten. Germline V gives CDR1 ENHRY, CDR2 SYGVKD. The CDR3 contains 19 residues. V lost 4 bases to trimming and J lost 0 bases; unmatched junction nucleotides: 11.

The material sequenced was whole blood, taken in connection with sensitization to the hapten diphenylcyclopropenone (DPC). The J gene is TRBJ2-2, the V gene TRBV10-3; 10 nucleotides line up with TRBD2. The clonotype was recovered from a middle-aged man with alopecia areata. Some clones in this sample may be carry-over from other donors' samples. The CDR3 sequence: CAISGDTSGTGSNTGELFF. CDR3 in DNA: TGTGCCATCAGTGGAGACACTAGCGGGACGGGCTCGAACACCGGGGAGCTGTTTTTT.